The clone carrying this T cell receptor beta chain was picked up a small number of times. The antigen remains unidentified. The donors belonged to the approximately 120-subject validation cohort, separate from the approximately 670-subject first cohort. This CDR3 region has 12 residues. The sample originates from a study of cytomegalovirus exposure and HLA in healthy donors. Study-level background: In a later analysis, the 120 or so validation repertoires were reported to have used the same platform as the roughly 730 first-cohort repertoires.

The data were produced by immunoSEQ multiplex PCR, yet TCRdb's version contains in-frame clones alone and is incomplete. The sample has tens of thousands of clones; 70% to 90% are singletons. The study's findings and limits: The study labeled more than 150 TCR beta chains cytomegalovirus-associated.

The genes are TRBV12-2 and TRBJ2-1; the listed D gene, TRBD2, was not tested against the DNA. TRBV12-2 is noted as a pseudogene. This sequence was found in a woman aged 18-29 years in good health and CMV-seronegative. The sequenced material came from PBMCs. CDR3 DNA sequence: TGTGCAAGTCGCTTAGCGCGAAATGAGCAGTTCTTC. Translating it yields CASRLARNEQFF.